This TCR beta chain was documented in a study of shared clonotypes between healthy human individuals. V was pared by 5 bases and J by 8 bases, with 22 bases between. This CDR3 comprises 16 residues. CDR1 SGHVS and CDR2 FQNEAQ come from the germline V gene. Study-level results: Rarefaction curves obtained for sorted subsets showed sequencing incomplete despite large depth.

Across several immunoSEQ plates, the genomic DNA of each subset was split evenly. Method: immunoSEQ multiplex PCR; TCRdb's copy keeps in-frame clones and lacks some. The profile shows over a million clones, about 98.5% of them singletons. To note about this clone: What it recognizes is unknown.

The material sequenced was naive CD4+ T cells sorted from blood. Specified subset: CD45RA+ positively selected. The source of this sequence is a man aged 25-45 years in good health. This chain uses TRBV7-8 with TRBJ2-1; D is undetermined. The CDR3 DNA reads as TGTGCCAGCAGCCTTCGACCGGTGGTTAGGTACGATGAGCAGTTCTTC. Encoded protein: CASSLRPVVRYDEQFF.